The next 25 T cell receptor beta chains were all read from a single sample in a study of blood T cells in healthy people across ages. Then a second PCR, running about 6 to 11 cycles, was carried out with a sample-barcoded 5' primer and a J-beta primer mix. Using its own MiXCR run on the 5' RACE reads, TCRdb lists one record per CDR3 protein. The table lists about 570,000 distinct CDR3 sequences, roughly 28% of them singletons. Input material: blood. The source of these receptors is an older woman in good health.

This chain uses TRBV7-2 with TRBJ2-5; 11 bases are shared with TRBD2. The CDR3 has 18 amino acids. Per the germline V gene, CDR1 is SGHTA and CDR2 is FQGNSA. V dropped 2 bases and J dropped 0; count of bases not matched to a gene: 8. CDR3 loop: CASSLPPLLAGDQETQYF. CDR3 bases: TGTGCCAGCAGCTTACCCCCCCTACTAGCGGGGGACCAAGAGACCCAGTACTTC.

The rearrangement uses TRBV6-5 and TRBJ2-7; D is unclear. The CDR3 runs 11 residues. The germline V gene encodes CDR1 MNHEY and CDR2 SVGAGI. The V and J ends lost 8 bases and 4 bases respectively, with 9 bases between them. The CDR3 loop reads CASGERYEQYF. DNA of the CDR3: TGTGCCAGCGGCGAGAGGTACGAGCAGTACTTC.

V and J are TRBV5-1 and TRBJ2-7; unclear D gene. V lost 4 bases, J lost 4 bases, and 12 bases lay in between. The CDR3 covers 13 residues. Germline V CDR1 and CDR2: SGHRS, YFSETQ. As DNA, the CDR3 is TGCGCCAGCAGCAATATTACAAGATACGAGCAGTACTTC. It specifies CASSNITRYEQYF.

Only one count was recorded for this clonotype. The rearrangement links TRBV19 to TRBJ2-7; 7 nucleotides align to TRBD2. J lost 0 bases, V lost 3 bases, and 5 bases had no gene match. The length of the CDR3 is 15 residues. Germline lookup yields CDR1 LNHDA and CDR2 SQIVND (reference sequence). The CDR3 DNA reads as TGTGCCAGTAGTATCTTAGCGGGTCTCTCCTACGAGCAGTACTTC. It yields the protein CASSILAGLSYEQYF. The variable domain in full, completed from reference TRBV19 and TRBJ2-7, reads DGGITQSPKYLFRKEGQNVTLSCEQNLNHDAMYWYRQDPGQGLRLIYYSQIVNDFQKGDIAEGYSVSREKKESFPLTVTSAQKNPTAFYLCASSILAGLSYEQYFGPGTRLTVT.

This clonotype was detected only a few times. The chain couples TRBV25-1 to TRBJ2-7; 11 bases map to TRBD1. The CDR3 covers 14 residues. V lost 5 bases, J lost 4 bases, and 4 bases stayed unmatched. Germline CDR1 is MGHDK and CDR2 is SYGVNS. The CDR3 sequence: CASSSDRGPYEQYF. CDR3 sequence (DNA): TGTGCCAGCAGTTCGGACAGGGGGCCATACGAGCAGTACTTC.

V and J are TRBV6-5 and TRBJ2-7; 9 bases are a match to TRBD2. J lost 3 bases, V lost 6 bases, and 6 bases had no gene match. CDR1 and CDR2 from the germline V gene are MNHEY and SVGAGI. This CDR3 has 14 amino acids. The CDR3 DNA reads as TGTGCCAGCAGGGTGGCGGGGGGGATCTACGAGCAGTACTTC. Translating it yields CASRVAGGIYEQYF.

This clonotype was seen a few times. The J gene is TRBJ2-3, the V gene TRBV6-2 or TRBV6-3, with unresolved D. Per the germline V gene, CDR1 is MNHEY and CDR2 is SVGEGT. The CDR3 consists of 13 residues. Trimming left V 5 bases short and J 6 bases short, with 12 bases between. The CDR3 spells CASSPQGWDTQYF. The CDR3, as DNA: TGTGCCAGCAGTCCCCAAGGTTGGGATACGCAGTATTTT.

The J gene is TRBJ1-6, the V gene TRBV4-1; D possibly corresponds to TRBD1 (6 bases). The germline CDR1 and CDR2 sequences are MGHRA and YSYEKL. The CDR3 length is 16 residues. V lost 4 bases to trimming and J lost 3 bases, with 13 bases between them. In DNA form, the CDR3 reads TGCGCCAGCAGCCTCCCCCTGGACAGCTATAATTCACCCCTCCACTTT. This codes for CASSLPLDSYNSPLHF.

This clonotype was seen more than once but under ten times. This sequence joins TRBV7-2 and TRBJ2-3; D uncertain. V was pared by 0 bases and J by 0 bases, with 7 bases between. Germline V gene data show CDR1 as SGHTA and CDR2 as FQGNSA. The CDR3 loop spans 15 amino acids. Written as DNA, the CDR3 is TGTGCCAGCAGCTTAGCCCATACTAGCACAGATACGCAGTATTTT. Its translation is CASSLAHTSTDTQYF.

The DNA for the CDR3 is TGTGCCAGCAGTCAGCGGGGGGTCCAAGAGACCCAGTACTTC. Encoded protein: CASSQRGVQETQYF. The V and J genes are TRBV6-2 or TRBV6-3 and TRBJ2-5; 9 bases are a match to TRBD2. Trimming cost V 5 bases and J 1 base; bases outside gene matches: 2. This CDR3 spans 14 amino acids. Germline CDR1 and CDR2: MNHEY and SVGEGT.

The genes are TRBV11-2 and TRBJ1-6; D remains unclear. The CDR3 runs 13 residues. V lost 7 bases and J 8 bases, leaving 12 bases between the germline ends. Germline loops: CDR1 SGHAT, CDR2 FQNNGV. The CDR3 DNA sequence: TGTGCCAGCACCTCAAGGGAGGATTCACCCCTCCACTTT. Translated: CASTSREDSPLHF.

The chain is built from TRBV10-3 and TRBJ2-3; D perhaps matches TRBD1 (5 bases). The length of the CDR3 is 13 residues. V dropped 6 bases and J dropped 3 bases, with 10 bases sitting between them. CDR1 is ENHRY, CDR2 SYGVKD, per germline. The CDR3 spells CAIRGLETDTQYF. CDR3 in DNA: TGTGCCATCAGGGGGCTAGAGACAGATACGCAGTATTTT.

In regard to this clonotype: The junction and the germline gene differ at one end; a read error may be behind it. V usage is TRBV7-7 and J usage is TRBJ2-3, with TRBD2 matching over 8 bases. This CDR3 comprises 13 residues. Germline CDR1 and CDR2: SSHAT and FNYEAQ (reference sequence). The CDR3 is CASSSGGPDTQYF. DNA for the CDR3: TGTGCTAGCAGCTCGGGGGGGCCAGATACGCAGTATTTT.

This clonotype was counted a few times. This sequence joins TRBV21-1 and TRBJ1-2; the D call in the table, TRBD1, was not verified against the DNA. TRBV21-1 is deemed a pseudogene. This CDR3 is 15 amino acids long. This CDR3 is CASSKGQGEIYGYTF. The CDR3 bases are TGTGCCAGCAGCAAAGGGCAGGGGGAGATCTATGGCTACACCTTC.

This clonotype was found a few times. This chain joins TRBV2 and TRBJ2-3, with D perhaps TRBD2 (5 bases). This CDR3 has 15 amino acids. The germline V gene has CDR1 SNHLY and CDR2 FYNNEI. Trimming pared 4 bases from V and 1 base from J, leaving 12 bases between. The DNA of the CDR3 is TGTGCCAGCAGTGCAGATAGCGTTGGCACAGATACGCAGTATTTT. Protein product: CASSADSVGTDTQYF.

This clonotype was seen more than once but under ten times. This sequence joins TRBV5-5 and TRBJ2-7; 7 bases fit TRBD1. The CDR3 sequence is 15 residues long. Germline values: CDR1 SGHKS, CDR2 YYEKEE (reference sequence). V lost 0 bases, J lost 5 bases, and 8 bases stayed unmatched. In DNA form, the CDR3 reads TGTGCCAGCAGCTTGGTGTCAGGGGGTCTGAACGAGCAGTACTTC. It codes for CASSLVSGGLNEQYF. Full variable domain (outside the CDR3, taken from reference TRBV5-5 and TRBJ2-7): DAGVTQSPTHLIKTRGQQVTLRCSPISGHKSVSWYQQVLGQGPQFIFQYYEKEERGRGNFPDRFSARQFPNYSSELNVNALLLGDSALYLCASSLVSGGLNEQYFGPGTRLTVT.

This rearrangement joins TRBV3-1 to TRBJ1-6; the D is unclear. Germline CDR1 is LGHDT and CDR2 is YNNKEL (reference sequence). V lost 1 base to trimming and J lost 4 bases, with 11 bases between them. This CDR3 has 16 amino acids. The CDR3 reads CASSQGDGFYNSPLHF. The DNA for the CDR3 is TGTGCCAGCAGCCAAGGAGACGGATTTTATAATTCACCCCTCCACTTT.

This chain uses TRBV5-1 with TRBJ2-7; D not resolved. The CDR3 is made up of 15 amino acids. CDR1 is SGHRS, CDR2 YFSETQ, per germline. Trimming shortened V by 5 bases and J by 2 bases, and 17 bases separated the two germline ends. CDR3 DNA sequence: TGCGCCAGCAGTAATCGGGCCGGGTCCCCCTACGAGCAGTACTTC. Its translation is CASSNRAGSPYEQYF.

This clonotype was counted a few times. V usage is TRBV6-5 and J usage is TRBJ2-5; 10 bases align to TRBD1. CDR3 length equals 15 residues. Losses at the gene ends were 5 bases for V and 4 bases for J; bases not matched to a gene: 7. Germline V CDR1 and CDR2: MNHEY, SVGAGI. This chain's CDR3 is CASSPGTGVGETQYF. Written as DNA, the CDR3 is TGTGCCAGCAGTCCCGGGACAGGGGTGGGAGAGACCCAGTACTTC.

The gene calls are TRBV4-3 and TRBJ1-1; possible D gene TRBD1, 5 bases. There are 15 residues in the CDR3. V lost 2 bases and J lost 0, with 10 bases in between. From germline, CDR1 is LGHNA and CDR2 YSLEER. The CDR3, as DNA: TGCGCCAGCAGCCAAAATCTGGGGGTGAACACTGAAGCTTTCTTT. This codes for CASSQNLGVNTEAFF.

This clonotype was counted a few times. This chain uses TRBV5-1 with TRBJ2-5; 8 bases fit TRBD1. Germline V CDR1 and CDR2: SGHRS, YFSETQ. There are 15 residues in the CDR3. The V and J ends lost 4 bases and 4 bases, in that order; junction bases with no gene match: 9. CDR3 bases: TGCGCCAGCAGCCCACAGACAGGGGTGGGAGAGACCCAGTACTTC. Translating it yields CASSPQTGVGETQYF.

This rearrangement joins TRBV5-1 to TRBJ2-7, with TRBD2 identical over 9 bases. Per germline, CDR1 SGHRS and CDR2 YFSETQ. The ends lost 4 bases at V and 2 bases at J; junction bases unmatched: 13. This CDR3 spans 17 amino acids. CDR3 nucleotide sequence: TGCGCCAGCAGCGGTCAACTGGCGGGAGGGATTCCCTACGAGCAGTACTTC. This sequence encodes CASSGQLAGGIPYEQYF.

This clonotype appeared a few times. The chain has TRBV29-1 and TRBJ1-2; tentative D call: TRBD1 (5 bases). CDR1 and CDR2 from the germline V gene are SQVTM and ANQGSEA. The CDR3 has 11 amino acids. The ends were cut back, 2 bases at V and 8 bases at J, with 9 bases in the middle. The CDR3 nucleotides read TGCAGCGTTGAACTGGGGGGAGGCTACACCTTC. Its translation is CSVELGGGYTF. The whole variable domain, filled in from reference TRBV29-1 and TRBJ1-2, reads SAVISQKPSRDICQRGTSLTIQCQVDSQVTMMFWYRQQPGQSLTLIATANQGSEATYESGFVIDKFPISRPNLTFSTLTVSNMSPEDSSIYLCSVELGGGYTFGSGTRLTVV.

The rearrangement uses TRBV20-1 and TRBJ2-5, with 13 bases lining up with TRBD2. V lost 5 bases to trimming and J lost 7 bases; unmatched junction nucleotides: 1. Germline CDR1 reads DFQATT; CDR2 reads SNEGSKA (reference sequence). The CDR3 consists of 12 residues. CDR3 amino acids: CSAWTSGGTQYF. CDR3 DNA sequence: TGCAGTGCTTGGACTAGCGGGGGGACCCAGTACTTC.

This clonotype was observed a few times. The V and J genes are TRBV7-3 and TRBJ1-1; 7 bases are a match to TRBD1. V lost 5 bases, J lost 4 bases, and 10 bases stayed unmatched. CDR1 SGHTA and CDR2 FQGTGA come from the germline V gene. The CDR3 loop spans 15 amino acids. This chain's CDR3 is CASSPDGQAGTEAFF. The CDR3 region has the DNA TGTGCCAGCAGCCCGGATGGACAGGCTGGCACTGAAGCTTTCTTT.